The sequence of this T cell receptor (beta chain) was determined in a study of blood T cell repertoires in COVID-19. Across the whole study: PBMCs, B-cell-depleted T cells, or T cells were the source of the cDNA or gDNA that made up the material.

Original processing notes: Estimation of nucleated cell counts was performed using reference gene primer amplification. Here immunoSEQ multiplex PCR was the method, and the copy in TCRdb shows in-frame clones only, minus some. V, J and clone size reflect that table, while D and trimming were determined from the DNA. The sample consists of about 49,000 clones, over 70% of them appearing once. Sample: peripheral blood. The receptor was derived from a human donor in a cohort sampled during active COVID-19.

The CDR3 DNA reads TGTGCCAGCAGCTTGTCTAGCGGGAGCCCCGAGACCCAGTACTTC. Amino acid sequence: CASSLSSGSPETQYF. V and J are TRBV7-2 and TRBJ2-5; 10 bases align to TRBD2. CDR1 is SGHTA, CDR2 FQGNSA, per germline. CDR3 length equals 15 residues. Trimming removed 3 bases from V and 5 bases from J; junction bases left unmatched: 6.